One sample yielded the 24 T cell receptor beta chains listed below, sequenced in a study of PD-1 blockade in mismatch repair-deficient tumors. The repertoire was sequenced with immunoSEQ multiplex PCR; TCRdb's copy has only in-frame clones and lacks some. The profile shows some 110,000 clones, 60% to 85% of them singletons. The source was peripheral blood, collected roughly 60 weeks after starting pembrolizumab. All receptors come from an adult with mismatch repair-deficient cancer.

This clone was counted between two and nine times. J is TRBJ2-7 and V is TRBV7-2; D is unclear. There are 13 residues in the CDR3. Between the trimmed V and J ends, which lost 2 bases and 3 bases, there was a span of 8 bases. CDR1 and CDR2 from the germline V gene are SGHTA and FQGNSA. DNA of the CDR3: TGTGCCAGCAGCTTAAGGCCGCTCTACGAGCAGTACTTC. It encodes CASSLRPLYEQYF.

The genes are TRBV9 and TRBJ1-1, with 12 positions matching TRBD1. V gave up 4 bases and J gave up 3 bases; unmatched junction bases: 7. Per the germline V gene, CDR1 is SGDLS and CDR2 is YYNGEE. The CDR3 sequence is 16 residues long. This chain's CDR3 is CASSPWDRGRDTEAFF. In nucleotides, the CDR3 is TGTGCCAGCAGCCCATGGGACAGGGGGCGCGACACTGAAGCTTTCTTT.

V and J are TRBV7-3 and TRBJ2-1; TRBD2 aligns across 9 bases. Trimming took 0 bases from V and 8 from J; bases not matched to a gene: 8. CDR1 is SGHTA and CDR2 is FQGTGA in the germline V gene. The CDR3 runs to 16 residues. The CDR3 bases are TGTGCCAGCAGCTTAACGGGGTCTAGCGGGATTTATGAGCAGTTCTTC. It translates to CASSLTGSSGIYEQFF.

V gene TRBV28 combines with J gene TRBJ2-7; 7 bases align to TRBD2. The CDR3 covers 15 residues. The germline V gene encodes CDR1 MDHEN and CDR2 SYDVKM. Losses at the gene ends were 7 bases for V and 2 bases for J; bases not matched to a gene: 11. CDR3 sequence: CASTPGGGRTYEQYF. The CDR3 DNA reads as TGTGCCAGCACACCGGGGGGAGGACGAACCTACGAGCAGTACTTC.

The V and J genes are TRBV6-5 and TRBJ1-1; 10 bases map to TRBD1. V gave up 2 bases and J gave up 9 bases; unmatched junction bases: 6. The V gene's germline CDR1 is MNHEY and CDR2 SVGAGI. This CDR3 is 14 amino acids long. CDR3 residues: CASSYDRGQIKAFF. DNA of the CDR3: TGTGCCAGCAGTTACGACAGGGGGCAAATCAAAGCTTTCTTT.

The chain uses TRBV13 and TRBJ2-6; D may match TRBD1 or TRBD2 (5 bases each). From germline, CDR1 is PRHDT and CDR2 FYEKMQ (reference sequence). V was shortened by 6 bases and J by 1 base, with 19 bases between the two germline ends. The CDR3 is made up of 18 amino acids. CDR3 in amino acids: CASRIGTVWFSGANVLTF. CDR3 DNA sequence: TGTGCCAGCAGGATCGGGACGGTTTGGTTTTCTGGGGCCAACGTCCTGACTTTC.

The chain joins TRBV7-2 to TRBJ2-3, with D perhaps matching TRBD2 (6 bases). The CDR3 has 14 residues. V was clipped by 2 bases and J by 7 bases, with 13 bases between them. Germline V gene sequence: CDR1 SGHTA, CDR2 FQGNSA. In DNA, the CDR3 is TGTGCCAGCAGCTTATCTTATGGAGGGAATACGCAGTATTTT. Encoded protein: CASSLSYGGNTQYF.

This rearrangement joins TRBV7-9 to TRBJ1-4, with TRBD1 matching over 8 bases. CDR3 length: 14 amino acids. Germline V gene sequence: CDR1 SEHNR, CDR2 FQNEAQ (reference sequence). V trimming: 5 bases; J trimming: 4 bases; junction bases outside the gene matches: 3. CDR3 residues: CASSPGQDNEKLFF. In DNA form, the CDR3 reads TGTGCCAGCAGCCCGGGACAGGATAATGAAAAACTGTTTTTT.

The chain recombines TRBV6-6 with TRBJ2-1; D uncertain. CDR1 is MNHNY, CDR2 SVGAGI, per germline (reference sequence). The CDR3 covers 14 residues. V lost 4 bases and J lost 2, with 9 bases in between. The CDR3 is CASSLPAAYNEQFF. CDR3 sequence (DNA): TGTGCCAGCAGTTTGCCCGCCGCCTACAATGAGCAGTTCTTC.

The V and J genes are TRBV9 and TRBJ2-5; 11 bases fit TRBD2. The V gene end was trimmed by 0 bases and the J gene end by 9 bases; junction bases not matched to a gene: 7. CDR3 size: 15 residues. Germline V gene lookup returns CDR1 SGDLS and CDR2 YYNGEE. The CDR3 spells CASSVDSGRGEAQYF. The CDR3 nucleotides are TGTGCCAGCAGCGTAGATAGCGGGAGGGGGGAGGCCCAGTACTTC. The full variable domain, completed using reference TRBV9 and TRBJ2-5, is DSGVTQTPKHLITATGQRVTLRCSPRSGDLSVYWYQQSLDQGLQFLIQYYNGEERAKGNILERFSAQQFPDLHSELNLSSLELGDSALYFCASSVDSGRGEAQYFGPGTRLLVL.

The chain combines TRBV29-1 with TRBJ2-3, with D unresolved. The CDR3 extends over 15 amino acids. Germline V gene data show CDR1 as SQVTM and CDR2 as ANQGSEA. V lost 0 bases, J lost 0 bases, and 10 bases lay in between. The CDR3 coding sequence is TGCAGCGTTGAAGATAACGCTAGGAGCACAGATACGCAGTATTTT. Its translation: CSVEDNARSTDTQYF.

This chain connects TRBV9 to TRBJ2-3; possibly TRBD2 for D (6 bases). Germline V gene sequence: CDR1 SGDLS, CDR2 YYNGEE. The CDR3 runs to 14 residues. Trimming stripped 3 bases from V and 5 bases from J, with 13 bases between. CDR3 region: CASSGGERLDTQYF. The CDR3 DNA sequence: TGTGCCAGCAGCGGGGGGGAGCGTTTAGATACGCAGTATTTT.

The chain employs TRBV7-2 and TRBJ2-4, with TRBD1 matching over 7 bases. This CDR3 region has 12 residues. Germline values: CDR1 SGHTA, CDR2 FQGNSA. V gave up 4 bases and J gave up 12 bases; unmatched junction bases: 6. The CDR3 nucleotides read TGTGCCAGCAGCTCGACCGGGACAGCTCAGTACTTC. Its protein product is CASSSTGTAQYF.

The CDR3 sequence is CASSVAGGAKLFF. The CDR3 bases are TGTGCCAGCAGCGTCGCGGGGGGGGCTAAACTGTTTTTT. The V gene is TRBV7-9, the J gene TRBJ1-4, with D possibly matching TRBD1 (6 bases). The CDR3 totals 13 residues. The ends were cut back, 5 bases at V and 11 bases at J, with 15 bases in the middle. Germline CDR1 and CDR2: SEHNR and FQNEAQ (reference sequence).

The rearrangement links TRBV27 to TRBJ1-5; the D gene is possibly TRBD1 (5 bases). This CDR3 spans 16 amino acids. Per germline, CDR1 MNHEY and CDR2 SMNVEV (reference sequence). V was trimmed by 6 bases and J by 3 bases, leaving 18 bases between them. CDR3 residues: CASSPVGLQHNQPQHF. In DNA, the CDR3 is TGTGCCAGCAGCCCCGTGGGACTCCAGCACAATCAGCCCCAGCATTTT.

The chain recombines TRBV11-2 with TRBJ2-1; D is unclear. Germline CDR1 and CDR2: SGHAT and FQNNGV. V was trimmed by 1 base and J by 2 bases, leaving 3 bases between them. CDR3 length equals 13 residues. For the CDR3, the DNA is TGTGCCAGCAGCTTAGGGACCTACAATGAGCAGTTCTTC. Translating it yields CASSLGTYNEQFF.

The chain combines TRBV4-1 with TRBJ1-5; D uncertain. The V gene lost 1 base and the J gene lost 6 bases, with 13 bases spanning the gap. Germline V gene data show CDR1 as MGHRA and CDR2 as YSYEKL. This CDR3 is 15 amino acids long. In nucleotides, the CDR3 is TGCGCCAGCAGCCAAGTGTACGGCGGGAGTCAGCCCCAGCATTTT. As protein: CASSQVYGGSQPQHF.

The V gene is TRBV5-1, the J gene TRBJ2-4, with unresolved D. The CDR3 runs to 16 residues. Trimming took off 0 bases at V and 1 base at J, with 11 bases between the two ends. The germline CDR1 and CDR2 sequences are SGHRS and YFSETQ. CDR3 region: CASSLGRQEAKNIQYF. The CDR3, as DNA: TGCGCCAGCAGCTTGGGCCGCCAAGAGGCCAAAAACATTCAGTACTTC.

This clone was seen only once. This CDR3 reads CASSYRGDRSYEQYF. In nucleotides, the CDR3 is TGTGCCAGCAGTTATCGTGGGGACAGGAGTTACGAGCAGTACTTC. The chain combines TRBV6-5 with TRBJ2-7, with 8 bases aligning to TRBD1. CDR3 length equals 15 residues. Germline CDR1 and CDR2: MNHEY and SVGAGI. J gave up 4 bases and V 3 bases, and 8 bases lay outside the gene matches.

This chain uses TRBV27 with TRBJ1-2; D remains unclear. The CDR3 is 15 amino acids. CDR1 is MNHEY and CDR2 is SMNVEV in the germline V gene (reference sequence). V gave up 6 bases and J gave up 0 bases, with 14 bases separating them. The CDR3 here is CASSPLGGTNYGYTF. The DNA for the CDR3 is TGTGCCAGCAGCCCACTGGGAGGGACTAACTATGGCTACACCTTC.

About this clone itself: One junction end disagrees with the germline gene, perhaps due to a read error. The V and J genes are TRBV10-3 and TRBJ2-5; 9 nucleotides agree with TRBD2. CDR1 is ENHRY, CDR2 SYGVKD, per germline. The CDR3 spans 13 residues. This CDR3 reads CTIGREGQETQYF. CDR3 nucleotide sequence: TGTACCATCGGGCGGGAGGGCCAAGAGACCCAGTACTTC.

V and J are TRBV4-1 and TRBJ2-1; 10 nucleotides align to TRBD1. The length of the CDR3 is 16 residues. The trim removed 1 base at V and 6 bases at J, leaving 6 bases unmatched. Looked up from germline, CDR1 is MGHRA and CDR2 is YSYEKL. The CDR3 DNA follows: TGCGCCAGCAGCCAAGTCGGGACAGGGGCTGGCAATGAGCAGTTCTTC. Protein product: CASSQVGTGAGNEQFF.

Only one count was recorded for this clone. The rearrangement links TRBV9 to TRBJ1-2, with 7 bases aligning to TRBD1. Looked up from germline, CDR1 is SGDLS and CDR2 is YYNGEE. The CDR3 consists of 13 residues. V lost 6 bases and J lost 4; bases outside the gene matches: 6. The CDR3 reads CASTLGQSYGYTF. CDR3 DNA sequence: TGTGCCAGCACCTTGGGACAGAGCTATGGCTACACCTTC.

This clone came up once. The chain recombines TRBV28 with TRBJ2-1, with 7 bases aligning to TRBD2. Germline-derived CDR1 and CDR2 are MDHEN and SYDVKM. This CDR3 is 15 amino acids long. Trimming cost V 1 base and J 4 bases; bases outside gene matches: 4. The CDR3 DNA is TGTGCCAGCAGTTTATCTACTAGCGCTTACAATGAGCAGTTCTTC. It is translated as CASSLSTSAYNEQFF.